The clone carrying this TCR beta chain was observed a handful of times. The sample is drawn from a study of T cells in Graves' hyperthyroidism and ophthalmopathy. TCR beta CDR3 sequences were amplified from RNA transcripts. First-round RT-PCR targeting the TCR CDR3 was performed with the HTBI primer set. MiXCR was run by TCRdb on the multiplex PCR reads, yielding one entry per CDR3 protein. The table includes approximately 560,000 distinct CDR3 sequences, more than 15% detected once. Germline CDR1 and CDR2: SGHRS and YFSETQ. Trimming shortened V by 6 bases and J by 2 bases, and 12 bases separated the two germline ends. The CDR3 contains 15 residues.

Sequenced: blood. The TCR sequence derives from a woman in her thirties with Graves' hyperthyroidism. The chain has TRBV5-1 and TRBJ2-6, with D uncertain. The DNA of the CDR3 is TGCGCCAGCAACCTTAGAGAGGCTGGGGCCAACGTCCTGACTTTC. Protein sequence: CASNLREAGANVLTF.